This TCR beta chain derives from a study of blood T cell repertoires in COVID-19 (dated by TCRdb to the early 2020s). For the wider study: Samples from collaborators originated in the United States, Italy and Spain and spanned both the acute and convalescent phases of COVID-19. The material from the prospective study consisted of cDNA or gDNA derived from T cells, B-cell-depleted T cells, or PBMCs. Subjects who had been exposed to COVID-19, were actively infected with it, or had recovered from it provided the deeply sampled blood TCRbeta repertoires that made up the dataset. The repertoires were made available in a free public database intended to serve as a resource for research on the immune response to SARS-CoV-2. The samples were drawn from the first 160 participants of the ongoing ImmuneRACE study and from 1,254 subjects provided by 6 global collaborators. Sample metadata almost always included a de-identified subject ID, COVID-19 status, age in years and sex. Where available, HLA class I and class II types were taken from metadata supplied by the sample provider and were not determined by assay-based typing.

The research as a whole found: The amount of clinical and demographic metadata varied by source and participant and was provided uncurated.

TCRbeta CDR3 regions were amplified from genomic DNA using the immunoSEQ Assay, a bias-controlled multiplex PCR. For the original study's pipeline: Nucleated cell counts per sample were estimated from amplification of reference gene primers within the assay. To quantify the absolute abundance of each unique TCRbeta CDR3 rearrangement, sequence reads were collapsed and filtered. For each sample, productive Simpson clonality was calculated by taking the square root of Simpson's diversity index across productive rearrangements. TCRdb took this table from immuneACCESS and kept in-frame rearrangements with V and J called. Such tables lack part of the clones; where checked against another copy, unresolved V genes explain under half of the gap, and the rest is unexplained. That table furnishes V, J and clone size, whereas the DNA furnished D and trimming. This sample is represented by 130,000 to 150,000 clones; about 90% of them were singletons. The ten largest clones add up to 4% of the sample.

Regarding this clone: The clone's antigen remains unknown. Base qualities are not provided; no much larger clone lies one nucleotide away.

Trimming removed 6 bases from V and 4 bases from J, leaving 16 bases between the germline ends. Including the terminal cysteine and phenylalanine, the CDR3 comprises 15 residues. The entry retains the CDR3 DNA only, 45 bases that are in frame from base 1. Via the germline V gene, CDR1 is MDHEN and CDR2 SYDVKM. Participants in the prospective study were enrolled through a virtual design, were aged 18 to 89 years, and lived in about 25 United States geographic areas. To assign participants to cohorts, the prospective study relied on clinical history that participants themselves reported in a screening survey and a study questionnaire. A participant counted as exposed if, within 2 weeks of entering the study, that participant had been in contact with someone who had a PCR-confirmed or clinician-diagnosed COVID-19 case. In the prospective study, whole blood, serum and a nasopharyngeal or oropharyngeal swab were collected from each participant by mobile phlebotomists. Additional blood draws and questionnaires over an approximately two-month period could optionally be provided by prospective study participants. Blood samples from the prospective study were shipped frozen or at room temperature prior to DNA extraction.

The sequence was obtained from a woman aged 40 to 50 who had been exposed to COVID-19. The sample taken for sequencing was PBMCs or T cells enriched from blood (not recorded which). The rearrangement combines TRBV28 with TRBJ1-3; TRBD1 is possibly the D segment (5 matching bases). Here the CDR3 is given as CASSRPRVEGNTIYF. The sequenced DNA: TGTGCCAGCAGCCGCCCCAGGGTGGAGGGAAACACCATATATTTT.